The T cell receptor (beta chain) described here comes from a study of blood T cell repertoires in COVID-19. Germline V gene lookup returns CDR1 WNHNN and CDR2 SYGVQD (reference sequence). V was pared by 6 bases and J by 6 bases, with 14 bases between. The CDR3 contains 14 residues. Recruitment covered roughly 24 US areas and drew participants whose ages spanned roughly 18 to 100 years. Recovered status in Cohort 3 required two negative PCRs, clearance, or symptom resolution. The method was immunoSEQ multiplex PCR; TCRdb's version includes in-frame clones alone and lacks a portion of them. This table has 450,000 to 500,000 clones, roughly nine tenths appearing once. This clone was found a few times.

Sequencing was performed on PBMCs or T cells enriched from blood (not recorded which). The TCR originated in a woman aged 60-70 years who had recovered from COVID-19. The rearrangement links TRBV10-1 to TRBJ1-4, with D possibly being TRBD1 (5 bases). CDR3 residues: CASSRQPGDEKLFF. CDR3 sequence (DNA): TGCGCCAGCAGCCGACAGCCTGGGGATGAAAAACTGTTTTTT.